This TCR beta chain was recovered during a study of T cells in Graves' hyperthyroidism and ophthalmopathy (dated by TCRdb to about 2019). Study-level background: Peripheral blood was sampled at the time of initial diagnosis, prior to any treatment. To identify TCR V-J signatures that set the groups apart, the researchers used a discovery cohort of more than 95 patients, made up of 43 with Graves' ophthalmopathy and some 58 with stable Graves' hyperthyroidism. An independent validation cohort of under 20 hyperthyroidism patients and approximately 15 patients who later progressed to ophthalmopathy tested prospective prediction of ophthalmopathy. For training and testing, the roughly 100 patients in the discovery cohort were randomly divided in a 7:3 ratio. The study also compared thyroid tissue and blood T-cell repertoires from five or six Graves' hyperthyroidism patients. After blood sampling, hyperthyroidism patients were treated with methimazole at a starting dose of 30 mg daily, and ophthalmopathy patients were treated with high-dose intravenous methylprednisolone. According to the paper, TCR Vbeta CDR3 sequencing was carried out on 135 peripheral blood samples, which came from fewer than 50 ophthalmopathy, about 75 hyperthyroidism and some 17 progressor patients. Results the study describes overall, beyond this receptor: A model built on a 13 V-J signature distinguished ophthalmopathy from stable hyperthyroidism, reaching roughly 88% sensitivity and approximately 81% specificity in cross-validation and 80%/75% in testing. No statistical method was used to set the sample size in advance, and investigators knew the group allocation. In validation, progression to ophthalmopathy was predicted by the model with around 71% sensitivity and under 85% specificity, a median of about 6.8 months before onset. Blood samples also contained most of the expanded thyroid clonotypes (frequency above 0.001), which suggests that blood repertoires may reflect thyroid immune responses.

TCR beta CDR3 regions were amplified from RNA transcripts. The first round of RT-PCR for the TCR CDR3 was performed with the HTBI primer set and the Qiagen OneStep RT-PCR kit. Libraries were constructed in a second round of multiplex PCR, after which size selection and purification were performed. Libraries were sequenced paired-end with 100 bp reads on an Illumina HiSeq2000. Processing in the source paper ran as follows. SOAPnuke was used to process the raw data, removing reads that contained adapters or uncalled bases, had a mean Phred below 15, or lacked an exact match to the constant primer or identifier. COPE v1.2.5 was used to merge the high-quality paired reads, and each unique nucleotide sequence was defined as a clonotype. Clonotypes were aligned to IMGT TRBV, TRBD and TRBJ reference segments using MiTCR v1.1. The analysis included only V-J combinations with a frequency above 0.0001, which together covered about 99% of the repertoires. A TCS score was defined as the ratio of F50 (clonal expansion) to E x V (chaos), with BLOSUM62-based TCRdist applied between CDR3 peptides within each V-J. Welch's t-statistics and random forest reduced 500 to 550 V-J features to roughly 13, which were used in a naive Bayes classifier (R e1071). Through fastp at Q25 and MiXCR, TCRdb rebuilt clones from the public reads, retaining in-frame beta chains. Each entry is one CDR3 protein sequence, shown with its most common DNA and genes. What appears here as the V and J calls and clone size reflects TCRdb's work, not the paper's. The sample records some 560,000 distinct CDR3 sequences, around 15% of which are singletons. The ten largest clonotypes hold more than 11% of the sample.

With respect to this clonotype: The specificity of this receptor is unknown. Base-call qualities are not available, and no considerably larger clone is one nucleotide away.

Graves' hyperthyroidism was defined as stable when no progression to ophthalmopathy occurred over 18 months of follow-up. Hyperthyroidism patients were aged 18 to 65 years and newly diagnosed, with disease duration of less than 2 months. Exclusion was applied to patients with uncontrolled infections, other autoimmune diseases, pregnancy or lactation. Diagnoses were established on the basis of clinical symptoms, serum thyroxine and TRAb, thyroid ultrasound, and orbital computed tomography. PBMCs were isolated from about 10 ml of fresh peripheral blood by Ficoll-Paque density gradient centrifugation. Total RNA was extracted with Trizol reagent, and quality was checked on an Agilent 2100 Bioanalyzer. The receptor was isolated from a woman between 35 and 50 years old with Graves' hyperthyroidism. Sequencing input: blood.

The CDR3 reads as follows: CASSETLAKNIQYF. In nucleotide form, the sequence is TGTGCCAGCAGCGAGACGCTAGCCAAAAACATTCAGTACTTC. The chain employs TRBV9 and TRBJ2-4; the D gene cannot be resolved reliably. Per the germline V gene, SGDLS is the CDR1 and YYNGEE is the CDR2. The CDR3, from cysteine to phenylalanine, totals 14 residues. Solely the CDR3 DNA is kept, with 42 bases framed from the first base. A distance of 7 bases separates the germline ends of V and J, which lose 3 bases and 0 bases respectively.